The 17 T cell receptor beta chains in this list originate from one sample, sequenced in a study of monozygotic twins with inflammatory bowel disease (dated by TCRdb to the late 2010s). Receptors were amplified or captured by 5' RACE. The sequencing machine was an Illumina HiSeq 2500. With the reads reprocessed by TCRdb, a single entry stands for each CDR3 protein sequence and no DNA is reported. The sample table includes under 150,000 distinct CDR3 sequences. The ten largest clones capture 2% to 3% of the sample. Sequenced sample: blood. The origin of the receptors is a human donor with ulcerative colitis or Crohn's disease, or a healthy co-twin of an affected twin (not recorded which).

This sequence joins TRBV5-1 and TRBJ1-4; TCRdb calls TRBD1, which cannot be checked without DNA. The germline gives CDR1 SGHRS, CDR2 YFSETQ. This CDR3 is built from 16 residues. The CDR3 is CASSLNVGAENEKLFF.

The V and J genes are TRBV7-2 and TRBJ2-5. CDR1 is SGHTA, CDR2 FQGNSA, per germline. CDR3 length: 13 residues. The CDR3 is CASSSQVAETQYF.

The rearrangement links TRBV7-9 to TRBJ1-4; the D call of TRBD1 rests on TCRdb alone, since no DNA is present to check it. Germline V gives CDR1 SEHNR, CDR2 FQNEAQ (reference sequence). The CDR3 totals 14 residues. This chain's CDR3 is CASSFMGGDEKLFF. Together with reference TRBV7-9 and TRBJ1-4, the CDR3 gives the full variable domain: DTGVSQNPRHKITKRGQNVTFRCDPISEHNRLYWYRQTLGQGPEFLTYFQNEAQLEKSRLLSDRFSAERPKGSFSTLEIQRTEQGDSAMYLCASSFMGGDEKLFFGSGTQLSVL.

The genes are TRBV2 and TRBJ2-7; as DNA is missing, the TRBD1 call by TCRdb cannot be tested. There are 17 residues in the CDR3. Germline CDR1 SNHLY, CDR2 FYNNEI. Here the CDR3 reads CASSEVEATGWDYEQYF.

The CDR3 is CASSGSILSADTQYF. V gene TRBV7-3 combines with J gene TRBJ2-3. The CDR3 runs to 15 residues. Per germline, CDR1 SGHTA and CDR2 FQGTGA.

This sequence joins TRBV21-1 and TRBJ2-7; TCRdb proposes TRBD1, but this gene call is untestable without DNA. TRBV21-1 is a known pseudogene. This CDR3 comprises 19 residues. CDR3: CASSKLKRGALTPSYEQYF.

The CDR3 protein is CASSASAVQETQYF. The J gene is TRBJ2-5, the V gene TRBV9. Germline CDR1 reads SGDLS; CDR2 reads YYNGEE. This CDR3 is 14 amino acids long. Variable domain in full (rest from reference TRBV9 and TRBJ2-5): DSGVTQTPKHLITATGQRVTLRCSPRSGDLSVYWYQQSLDQGLQFLIQYYNGEERAKGNILERFSAQQFPDLHSELNLSSLELGDSALYFCASSASAVQETQYFGPGTRLLVL.

V gene TRBV7-2 combines with J gene TRBJ1-1. Per the germline V gene, CDR1 is SGHTA and CDR2 is FQGNSA. There are 11 residues in the CDR3. CDR3 amino acids: CASSSGRGAFF.

The chain joins TRBV7-2 to TRBJ1-5. The CDR3 totals 16 residues. Germline CDR1 and CDR2: SGHTA and FQGNSA. The CDR3: CASSLSVGGLNQPQHF. Together with reference TRBV7-2 and TRBJ1-5, the CDR3 gives the full variable domain: GAGVSQSPSNKVTEKGKDVELRCDPISGHTALYWYRQSLGQGLEFLIYFQGNSAPDKSGLPSDRFSAERTGGSVSTLTIQRTQQEDSAVYLCASSLSVGGLNQPQHFGDGTRLSIL.

This chain connects TRBV7-2 to TRBJ1-1. CDR1 is SGHTA and CDR2 is FQGNSA in the germline V gene. The CDR3 is 12 amino acids. The CDR3 loop is CASSLLITEAFF.

V usage is TRBV7-2 and J usage is TRBJ2-1; TCRdb's D gene call, TRBD2, goes unchecked for lack of DNA. The V gene's germline CDR1 is SGHTA and CDR2 FQGNSA. The CDR3 contains 15 residues. The CDR3 loop is CASSEGLAVSGEQFF.

The rearrangement joins TRBV7-2 to TRBJ2-2; TCRdb's assignment of TRBD2 cannot be checked, as there is no DNA. The CDR3 is made up of 16 amino acids. The germline CDR1 and CDR2 sequences are SGHTA and FQGNSA. CDR3 in amino acids: CASSRTLQLHTGELFF. The full variable domain, in which reference TRBV7-2 and TRBJ2-2 provide the parts outside the CDR3, is GAGVSQSPSNKVTEKGKDVELRCDPISGHTALYWYRQSLGQGLEFLIYFQGNSAPDKSGLPSDRFSAERTGGSVSTLTIQRTQQEDSAVYLCASSRTLQLHTGELFFGEGSRLTVL.

The chain joins TRBV4-2 to TRBJ1-5. This CDR3 has 15 amino acids. Germline V lookup: CDR1 LGHNA, CDR2 YNFKEQ. The CDR3 region is CASSQDLRVHQPQHF.

The chain carries TRBV11-2 and TRBJ1-1. The CDR3 contains 15 residues. The germline CDR1 and CDR2 sequences are SGHAT and FQNNGV. The chain's CDR3 is CASSLGLGKRSEAFF.

J is TRBJ1-2 and V is TRBV6-6. The germline V gene encodes CDR1 MNHNY and CDR2 SVGAGI (reference sequence). The CDR3 spans 12 residues. The chain's CDR3 is CASSYKDSGYTF.

The chain recombines TRBV9 with TRBJ1-6. Germline lookup yields CDR1 SGDLS and CDR2 YYNGEE. The CDR3 length is 15 residues. The CDR3 region is CASSPNMGSNPPLHF.

The rearrangement uses TRBV18 and TRBJ2-7; TCRdb picks TRBD1, but there is no DNA to check that call. This CDR3 comprises 15 residues. Germline CDR1 reads KGHSH; CDR2 reads LQKENI. The CDR3 is CASSPPGTVPYEQYF.